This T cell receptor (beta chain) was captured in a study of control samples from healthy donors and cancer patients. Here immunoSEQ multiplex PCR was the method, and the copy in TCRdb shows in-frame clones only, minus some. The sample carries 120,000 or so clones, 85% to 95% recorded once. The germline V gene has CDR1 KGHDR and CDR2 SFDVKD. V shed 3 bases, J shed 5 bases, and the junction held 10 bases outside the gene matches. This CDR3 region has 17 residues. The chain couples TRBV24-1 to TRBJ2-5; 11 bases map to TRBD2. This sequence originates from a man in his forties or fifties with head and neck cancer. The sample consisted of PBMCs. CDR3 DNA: TGTGCCACCAGTGATCCCATAGCGGGGGGGCGGTTTGAGACCCAGTACTTC. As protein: CATSDPIAGGRFETQYF.